The next 8 T cell receptor beta chains were all read from a single sample in a study of graft-versus-host responses after intestinal transplantation. Tissue processing of the graft released intraepithelial and lamina propria lymphocytes from it. Profiling relied on immunoSEQ multiplex PCR, and the TCRdb table lists in-frame clones only, not all of them. The table includes 11,000 to 15,000 clones, around 74% detected once. The sequences come from ileum tissue, collected 16 days after intestinal transplant. Every receptor here comes from a human patient who received an intestinal transplant, so some T cells may come from the graft donor.

In this sample, this clone turned up a few times. The genes are TRBV29-1 and TRBJ2-3; 10 nucleotides align to TRBD2. Looked up from germline, CDR1 is SQVTM and CDR2 is ANQGSEA. V gave up 7 bases and J gave up 4 bases; unmatched junction bases: 2. CDR3 length: 12 residues. This CDR3 reads CSERGGADTQYF. CDR3 coding DNA: TGCAGCGAGCGGGGGGGGGCAGATACGCAGTATTTT.

The genes are TRBV30 and TRBJ2-2; the match to TRBD1 covers 7 bases. Looked up from germline, CDR1 is GTSNPN and CDR2 is SVGIG (reference sequence). After removal of 0 bases from V and 9 bases from J, the junction contained 10 bases not matched to a gene. This CDR3 contains 15 residues. The CDR3 loop is CAWSVQGQFFRELFF. CDR3 coding DNA: TGTGCCTGGAGTGTACAGGGACAGTTCTTTCGGGAGCTGTTTTTT. Variable domain in full (rest from reference TRBV30 and TRBJ2-2): SQTIHQWPATLVQPVGSPLSLECTVEGTSNPNLYWYRQAAGRGLQLLFYSVGIGQISSEVPQNLSASRPQDRQFILSSKKLLLSDSGFYLCAWSVQGQFFRELFFGEGSRLTVL.

This rearrangement joins TRBV30 to TRBJ1-2; D remains ambiguous. In germline, CDR1 is GTSNPN, CDR2 SVGIG (reference sequence). The CDR3 is 14 residues long. Trimming shortened V by 3 bases and J by 2 bases, and 13 bases separated the two germline ends. As DNA, the CDR3 is TGTGCCTGGAGCGGGGTGAGATGGAACTATGGCTACACCTTC. Amino acids: CAWSGVRWNYGYTF.

The chain couples TRBV4-1 to TRBJ2-1; perhaps TRBD1 as D (6 bases). This CDR3 comprises 13 residues. The germline V gene has CDR1 MGHRA and CDR2 YSYEKL. V lost 0 bases, J lost 12 bases, and 12 bases lay in between. The CDR3 loop is CASSQDLLRGQFF. CDR3 nucleotides: TGCGCCAGCAGCCAAGACCTACTCAGGGGGCAGTTCTTC.

This chain uses TRBV4-1 with TRBJ2-5; D perhaps matches TRBD2 (5 bases). The DNA end lines up better with TRBJ2-7; the J call may be wrong. The CDR3 is made up of 15 amino acids. Germline CDR1 MGHRA, CDR2 YSYEKL. CDR3 in DNA: TGCGCCAGCAGCCGCGCCGGGATCAGCTCCTACGAGCAGTACTTC. It encodes CASSRAGISSYEQYF.

The chain is built from TRBV10-3 and TRBJ1-2; weak D call: TRBD1 (5 bases). Trimming removed 5 bases from V and 6 bases from J, with 13 bases in between. The CDR3 spans 13 residues. Germline values: CDR1 ENHRY, CDR2 SYGVKD. The CDR3 protein is CAISTDQGNGYTF. The CDR3, as DNA: TGTGCCATCAGTACAGACCAGGGCAATGGCTACACCTTC.

This sequence joins TRBV7-2 and TRBJ2-1; the match to TRBD2 covers 8 bases. CDR3 length equals 16 residues. J lost 5 bases, V lost 5 bases, and 11 bases had no gene match. In germline, CDR1 is SGHTA, CDR2 FQGNSA. This CDR3 reads CASSQTFAGGDNEQFF. CDR3 DNA sequence: TGTGCCAGCAGCCAAACTTTCGCGGGGGGAGACAATGAGCAGTTCTTC.

By share, this clone ranks as medium-sized. V gene TRBV9 combines with J gene TRBJ2-2, with 7 bases identical to TRBD1. The junction had 2 bases not matched to a gene; V was cut back by 3 bases and J by 0 bases. The CDR3 totals 15 residues. CDR1 is SGDLS and CDR2 is YYNGEE in the germline V gene. The CDR3 DNA follows: TGTGCCAGCAGCGGACAGGGAGCGAACACCGGGGAGCTGTTTTTT. Its protein product is CASSGQGANTGELFF.